The 19 T cell receptor beta chains presented below share a single source sample, sequenced in a study of control samples from healthy donors and cancer patients. The table came from immunoSEQ multiplex PCR; TCRdb's copy has only in-frame clones and leaves some out. Altogether some 150,000 clones are present, more than 80% being singletons, with the ten largest covering around 7.3%. The sequencing sample was made of blood. Receptors were obtained from a man younger than 35 in good health.

J is TRBJ2-5 and V is TRBV4-1; D gene uncertain. The germline V gene has CDR1 MGHRA and CDR2 YSYEKL. This CDR3 region has 13 residues. The ends were cut back, 3 bases at V and 1 base at J, with 6 bases in the middle. CDR3 loop: CASSHGIQETQYF. The CDR3 DNA follows: TGCGCCAGCAGCCATGGAATCCAAGAGACCCAGTACTTC.

The chain carries TRBV5-1 and TRBJ1-1; no reliable D call. Trimming removed 0 bases from V and 1 base from J, with 10 bases in between. Germline CDR1 is SGHRS and CDR2 is YFSETQ. The CDR3 is 15 amino acids. The CDR3 DNA reads TGCGCCAGCAGCTTGGGTGGGCAGGCGAACACTGAAGCTTTCTTT. This codes for CASSLGGQANTEAFF.

The chain links TRBV7-9 to TRBJ1-1; TRBD1 aligns across 8 bases. CDR1 is SEHNR, CDR2 FQNEAQ, per germline (reference sequence). This CDR3 region has 14 residues. The V gene end was trimmed by 1 base and the J gene end by 4 bases; junction bases not matched to a gene: 2. CDR3 nucleotide sequence: TGTGCCAGCAGCTTAGGTCAGGGGGCCACTGAAGCTTTCTTT. Translation: CASSLGQGATEAFF.

The chain has TRBV7-9 and TRBJ2-7; D ambiguous. The CDR3 contains 13 residues. V was cut by 5 bases and J by 5 bases, with 13 bases left in between. Germline CDR1 reads SEHNR; CDR2 reads FQNEAQ (reference sequence). The CDR3, as DNA: TGTGCCAGCAGCCTATTTCCTAGGGACGAGCAGTACTTC. Translated: CASSLFPRDEQYF. The whole variable domain, filled in from reference TRBV7-9 and TRBJ2-7, reads DTGVSQNPRHKITKRGQNVTFRCDPISEHNRLYWYRQTLGQGPEFLTYFQNEAQLEKSRLLSDRFSAERPKGSFSTLEIQRTEQGDSAMYLCASSLFPRDEQYFGPGTRLTVT.

The CDR3 spells CASHGVNTEAFF. In nucleotides, the CDR3 is TGTGCCTCCCACGGTGTGAACACTGAAGCTTTCTTT. V is TRBV5-6 and J is TRBJ1-1, with unresolved D. This CDR3 spans 12 amino acids. Germline V gene data show CDR1 as SGHDT and CDR2 as YYEEEE. The V gene lost 10 bases and the J gene lost 0 bases, with 10 bases spanning the gap.

This rearrangement joins TRBV20-1 to TRBJ1-2; the D is unclear. The germline V and J ends were trimmed by 1 base and 5 bases, with 5 bases remaining between them. Germline values: CDR1 DFQATT, CDR2 SNEGSKA (reference sequence). The CDR3 has 11 residues. The CDR3 DNA reads TGCAGTGCTAGAGGGGCTTATGGCTACACCTTC. Translating gives CSARGAYGYTF.

The table lists this clone with a few counts. This sequence joins TRBV4-3 and TRBJ1-5, with no clear D. Trimming cost V 0 bases and J 4 bases, with 10 bases left between them. From germline, CDR1 is LGHNA and CDR2 YSLEER. The CDR3 is 15 residues long. CDR3 DNA sequence: TGCGCCAGCAGCCAAGAAAGGGATTGGAATCAGCCCCAGCATTTT. It encodes CASSQERDWNQPQHF.

V and J are TRBV6-5 and TRBJ2-1; no firm D call. The CDR3 has 11 residues. Trimming left V 4 bases short and J 6 bases short, with 4 bases between. The germline gives CDR1 MNHEY, CDR2 SVGAGI. CDR3 residues: CASSFGNEQFF. In DNA, the CDR3 is TGTGCCAGCAGTTTTGGCAATGAGCAGTTCTTC.

This clone was observed a single time. V gene TRBV3-1 (or the pseudogene TRBV3-2) combines with J gene TRBJ1-1; a possible D gene is TRBD1 (6 bases). Germline CDR1 reads LGHDT; CDR2 reads YNNKEL (reference sequence). The CDR3 sequence is 15 residues long. With 0 bases removed from V and 5 bases from J, the gap between germline ends came to 13 bases. CDR3 nucleotide sequence: TGTGCCAGCAGCCAAGATCCGGGGGCGCGAACTGAAGCTTTCTTT. Translating gives CASSQDPGARTEAFF.

The chain is built from TRBV7-2 and TRBJ2-7; D possibly corresponds to TRBD2 (5 bases). This CDR3 is built from 18 residues. CDR1 SGHTA and CDR2 FQGNSA come from the germline V gene. With 3 bases removed from V and 2 bases from J, the gap between germline ends came to 23 bases. The CDR3 is CASSFRHATSGSPYEQYF. CDR3 DNA: TGTGCCAGCAGCTTCCGACATGCCACCAGCGGTTCCCCCTACGAGCAGTACTTC.

The chain employs TRBV3-1 (or the pseudogene TRBV3-2) and TRBJ1-5; D uncertain. CDR1 and CDR2 (germline): LGHDT, YNNKEL (reference sequence). The CDR3 spans 13 residues. V was cut by 1 base and J by 4 bases, with 5 bases left in between. In nucleotides, the CDR3 is TGTGCCAGCAGCCAAGTACAAAATCAGCCCCAGCATTTT. Translated: CASSQVQNQPQHF.

In nucleotides, the CDR3 is TGTGCCAGCAGAGGGGACAGGTCCTCTGGAAACACCATATATTTT. Its translation is CASRGDRSSGNTIYF. This chain links TRBV28 with TRBJ1-3; 8 bases align to TRBD1. V was clipped by 6 bases and J by 0 bases; unmatched bases: 4. Germline V gene sequence: CDR1 MDHEN, CDR2 SYDVKM. This CDR3 region has 15 residues.

J is TRBJ2-5 and V is TRBV3-1 (or the pseudogene TRBV3-2); the D is unclear. The germline gives CDR1 LGHDT, CDR2 YNNKEL (reference sequence). The ends were cut back, 0 bases at V and 5 bases at J, with 13 bases in the middle. The CDR3 covers 15 residues. CDR3 residues: CASSQDRTPQETQYF. The CDR3 DNA follows: TGTGCCAGCAGCCAAGATAGGACGCCCCAGGAGACCCAGTACTTC.

As concerns this clone: Likely a read error: the CDR3 ends without its conserved phenylalanine or tryptophan. It is unclear where the CDR3 begins or ends on the DNA, so no DNA is shown, and the CDR3 is as TCRdb lists it. This sequence joins TRBV27 and TRBJ1-6; the table's D call, TRBD1, was not checked against the DNA. Germline V gene sequence: CDR1 MNHEY, CDR2 SMNVEV (reference sequence). Termini included, the CDR3 measures 10 amino acids. CDR3 amino acids: CASSPGDRKN.

V gene TRBV15 combines with J gene TRBJ2-5, with 9 bases that match TRBD2. Germline CDR1 is LNHNV and CDR2 is YYDKDF (reference sequence). With 5 bases clipped from V and 5 bases from J, the junction kept 12 bases outside the gene matches. The CDR3 runs to 16 residues. CDR3 DNA sequence: TGTGCCACCAGCCCCCGCGGCGGGGGGGCCAGGGAGACCCAGTACTTC. Translated: CATSPRGGGARETQYF.

This clone was counted once. The chain joins TRBV9 to TRBJ2-1; a weak D match, TRBD2 (7 bases). The CDR3 loop spans 15 amino acids. Germline V CDR1 and CDR2: SGDLS, YYNGEE. The V gene lost 4 bases and the J gene lost 9 bases, with 20 bases spanning the gap. The CDR3 spells CASSPLVGGPSEQFF. CDR3 in DNA: TGTGCCAGCAGCCCGCTTGTGGGGGGGCCATCTGAGCAGTTCTTC. Looking up the rest from reference TRBV9 and TRBJ2-1 gives the full variable domain: DSGVTQTPKHLITATGQRVTLRCSPRSGDLSVYWYQQSLDQGLQFLIQYYNGEERAKGNILERFSAQQFPDLHSELNLSSLELGDSALYFCASSPLVGGPSEQFFGPGTRLTVL.

This clone came up once. The V gene is TRBV5-1, the J gene TRBJ2-3, with TRBD1 as a possible D gene (6 bases). CDR3 length: 18 amino acids. V was cut by 4 bases and J by 1 base, with 22 bases left in between. Germline V CDR1 and CDR2: SGHRS, YFSETQ. The CDR3 DNA reads as TGCGCCAGCAGCGGGGGCGGGCAGACCTTCCGCCGCACAGATACGCAGTATTTT. Translating gives CASSGGGQTFRRTDTQYF.

This chain uses TRBV9 with TRBJ1-1; 7 nucleotides match TRBD1. The trim removed 0 bases at V and 4 bases at J, leaving 9 bases unmatched. The CDR3 consists of 16 residues. Germline values: CDR1 SGDLS, CDR2 YYNGEE. The CDR3 spells CASSVGDSRSGTEAFF. The CDR3 DNA reads TGTGCCAGCAGCGTAGGGGACAGCCGGTCGGGCACTGAAGCTTTCTTT.

This rearrangement joins TRBV21-1 to TRBJ1-4. TRBV21-1 is termed a pseudogene. The CDR3 loop spans 14 amino acids. The CDR3 region is CASSKGPTNEKLFF. CDR3 bases: TGTGCCAGCAGCAAGGGACCAACTAATGAAAAACTGTTTTTT.